The next 30 T cell receptor beta chains were all read from a single sample in a study of T cell repertoires in cytomegalovirus infection. Using its own MiXCR run on the reads, TCRdb lists one record per CDR3 protein. The sample carries about 260,000 distinct CDR3 sequences, roughly an eighth recorded once. The source material was PBMCs. The receptors originated from a human donor in good health (CMV status not recorded). Some clones in this sample may be carry-over from other donors' samples.

The gene calls are TRBV12-3 or TRBV12-4 and TRBJ2-5, with D possibly being TRBD2 (6 bases). V was cut by 8 bases and J by 5 bases, with 12 bases left in between. This CDR3 is built from 12 residues. The CDR3 sequence: CASVAGTETQYF. The CDR3 nucleotides read TGTGCCAGCGTCGCGGGGACGGAGACCCAGTACTTC.

The chain joins TRBV10-3 to TRBJ2-2, with D hard to call. V dropped 3 bases and J dropped 1 base, with 3 bases sitting between them. The germline CDR1 and CDR2 sequences are ENHRY and SYGVKD. This CDR3 contains 13 residues. The CDR3 sequence is CAISDWNTGELFF. In nucleotides, the CDR3 is TGTGCCATCAGTGATTGGAACACCGGGGAGCTGTTTTTT.

This clonotype occurred a few times. The rearrangement joins TRBV7-2 to TRBJ2-2; unclear D gene. V was shortened by 1 base and J by 5 bases, with 8 bases between the two germline ends. The CDR3 runs 14 residues. CDR1 and CDR2 (germline): SGHTA, FQGNSA. The CDR3 DNA reads TGTGCCAGCAGCTTAGTGGTGGGGACCGGGGAGCTGTTTTTT. This translates into CASSLVVGTGELFF.

J is TRBJ2-1 and V is TRBV7-2, with 9 bases matching TRBD1. Per germline, CDR1 SGHTA and CDR2 FQGNSA. This CDR3 is built from 14 residues. With 5 bases clipped from V and 6 bases from J, the junction kept 5 bases outside the gene matches. The CDR3 nucleotides read TGTGCCAGCAGCACGGGACAGGGTATCAATGAGCAGTTCTTC. As protein: CASSTGQGINEQFF.

The chain joins TRBV3-1 to TRBJ1-2; TRBD1 aligns across 7 bases. This CDR3 comprises 16 residues. The V gene end was trimmed by 0 bases and the J gene end by 2 bases; junction bases not matched to a gene: 6. CDR1 and CDR2 from the germline V gene are LGHDT and YNNKEL (reference sequence). CDR3 sequence: CASSQDWKGGNYGYTF. CDR3 sequence (DNA): TGTGCCAGCAGCCAAGACTGGAAAGGGGGCAACTATGGCTACACCTTC.

This clonotype was observed many times. The chain combines TRBV7-2 with TRBJ1-6, with D maybe TRBD1 (6 bases). Germline V gene sequence: CDR1 SGHTA, CDR2 FQGNSA. This CDR3 is built from 15 residues. The V gene lost 0 bases and the J gene lost 8 bases, with 11 bases spanning the gap. The DNA of the CDR3 is TGTGCCAGCAGCTTAGCGCTCGGGGGCGATTCACCCCTCCACTTT. Protein: CASSLALGGDSPLHF. Full variable domain (rest looked up from reference TRBV7-2 and TRBJ1-6): GAGVSQSPSNKVTEKGKDVELRCDPISGHTALYWYRQSLGQGLEFLIYFQGNSAPDKSGLPSDRFSAERTGGSVSTLTIQRTQQEDSAVYLCASSLALGGDSPLHFGNGTRLTVT.

The chain couples TRBV27 to TRBJ2-3; 10 bases map to TRBD2. CDR3 size: 17 residues. V shed 0 bases, J shed 0 bases, and the junction held 3 bases outside the gene matches. Germline CDR1 MNHEY, CDR2 SMNVEV (reference sequence). CDR3 nucleotide sequence: TGTGCCAGCAGTTTATCGAGTAGCGGGAGGAGCACAGATACGCAGTATTTT. It is translated as CASSLSSSGRSTDTQYF.

This clonotype showed up just a few times. The chain recombines TRBV7-9 with TRBJ1-6; D is unclear. Deletions cut 5 bases from V and 12 bases from J, with 8 bases between. This CDR3 has 11 residues. CDR1 and CDR2 from the germline V gene are SEHNR and FQNEAQ (reference sequence). CDR3: CASSQDVPLHF. CDR3 nucleotide sequence: TGTGCCAGCAGCCAGGATGTACCCCTCCACTTT.

In its sample, this clonotype was seen a few times. Relative to the germline gene, one junction end is altered; a read error may explain this. The chain carries TRBV7-6 and TRBJ2-1, with 7 bases lining up with TRBD2. This CDR3 region has 17 residues. In germline, CDR1 is SGHVS, CDR2 FNYEAQ. The CDR3 protein is CASSFKLAVRSGNEQFF. The DNA for the CDR3 is TGTGCTAGCAGCTTCAAGCTAGCGGTTCGCTCGGGGAATGAGCAGTTCTTC. Looking up the rest from reference TRBV7-6 and TRBJ2-1 gives the full variable domain: GAGVSQSPRYKVTKRGQDVALRCDPISGHVSLYWYRQALGQGPEFLTYFNYEAQQDKSGLPNDRFSAERPEGSISTLTIQRTEQRDSAMYRCASSFKLAVRSGNEQFFGPGTRLTVL.

There are many counts of this clonotype. This rearrangement joins TRBV7-8 to TRBJ2-2, with 7 positions matching TRBD1. Looked up from germline, CDR1 is SGHVS and CDR2 is FQNEAQ. Trimming removed 2 bases from V and 6 bases from J; junction bases left unmatched: 15. The CDR3 sequence is 18 residues long. CDR3 DNA: TGTGCCAGCAGCTTATCGAAAAGAGTGCAGGGGGTACCCGGGGAGCTGTTTTTT. This sequence encodes CASSLSKRVQGVPGELFF.

This chain links TRBV18 with TRBJ1-5; D gene unclear. CDR3 length: 13 residues. Trimming removed 2 bases from V and 8 bases from J, with 10 bases in between. Germline CDR1 is KGHSH and CDR2 is LQKENI. As DNA, the CDR3 is TGTGCCAGCTCACCAACCAAGGAGAAGCCCCAGCATTTT. It encodes CASSPTKEKPQHF.

In its sample, this clonotype was seen many times. The chain is built from TRBV7-2 and TRBJ1-5; no definite D call. V was pared by 4 bases and J by 2 bases, with 15 bases between. Germline loops: CDR1 SGHTA, CDR2 FQGNSA. The CDR3 loop spans 16 amino acids. The CDR3 region has the DNA TGTGCCAGCAGCTACCTCCCGGGTCCAGGCAATCAGCCCCAGCATTTT. This translates into CASSYLPGPGNQPQHF.

This clonotype has more than one count but fewer than ten. The chain links TRBV29-1 to TRBJ2-3, with D possibly matching TRBD2 (6 bases). Germline-derived CDR1 and CDR2 are SQVTM and ANQGSEA. The CDR3 is 15 residues long. V was trimmed by 7 bases and J by 0 bases, leaving 17 bases between them. CDR3 residues: CSETPRGVSTDTQYF. CDR3 DNA: TGCAGCGAAACCCCCCGCGGGGTTAGCACAGATACGCAGTATTTT.

This clonotype was observed a handful of times. The rearrangement links TRBV2 to TRBJ1-1; 9 nucleotides line up with TRBD1. With 6 bases clipped from V and 2 bases from J, the junction kept 4 bases outside the gene matches. Looked up from germline, CDR1 is SNHLY and CDR2 is FYNNEI. This CDR3 region has 14 residues. The CDR3 region has the DNA TGTGCCAGCAGCCGACAGGGGGTAAACACTGAAGCTTTCTTT. Translated, it gives CASSRQGVNTEAFF. The whole variable domain, filled in from reference TRBV2 and TRBJ1-1, reads EPEVTQTPSHQVTQMGQEVILRCVPISNHLYFYWYRQILGQKVEFLVSFYNNEISEKSEIFDDQFSVERPDGSNFTLKIRSTKLEDSAMYFCASSRQGVNTEAFFGQGTRLTVV.

This clonotype came up many times. J is TRBJ2-1 and V is TRBV7-3; TRBD2 agrees at 9 bases. Germline V gives CDR1 SGHTA, CDR2 FQGTGA. The CDR3 length is 18 residues. V lost 5 bases and J lost 1; bases outside the gene matches: 12. DNA for the CDR3: TGTGCCAGCAGCGCTGTGGGCGGGGGGGCTCTGTCCTACAATGAGCAGTTCTTC. Translation: CASSAVGGGALSYNEQFF.

This clonotype turned up a few times. The chain couples TRBV20-1 to TRBJ2-7; D remains ambiguous. The V and J ends lost 1 base and 1 base respectively, with 20 bases between them. The CDR3 runs to 17 residues. Per germline, CDR1 DFQATT and CDR2 SNEGSKA (reference sequence). CDR3 in amino acids: CSARAPLSQPSSYEQYF. In nucleotides, the CDR3 is TGCAGTGCTAGAGCCCCCTTAAGCCAGCCGTCGTCCTACGAGCAGTACTTC.

The chain joins TRBV6-6 to TRBJ1-5, with 7 bases identical to TRBD1. Trimming cost V 3 bases and J 5 bases; bases outside gene matches: 4. CDR3 length equals 14 residues. Germline lookup yields CDR1 MNHNY and CDR2 SVGAGI (reference sequence). CDR3 nucleotides: TGTGCCAGCAGTTATATTCAGGGGGATCAGCCCCAGCATTTT. Its protein product is CASSYIQGDQPQHF.

This clonotype came up many times. The V gene is TRBV7-2, the J gene TRBJ2-7; D unresolved. The CDR3 sequence is 13 residues long. Germline V lookup: CDR1 SGHTA, CDR2 FQGNSA. Trimming took 2 bases from V and 7 from J, leaving 12 bases between them. Written as DNA, the CDR3 is TGTGCCAGCAGCTTAAATACTGGGCGTGAGCAGTACTTC. Its protein product is CASSLNTGREQYF.

Many counts were recorded for this clonotype. The gene calls are TRBV7-9 and TRBJ1-1; tentatively, D is TRBD1 (5 bases). CDR1 and CDR2 from the germline V gene are SEHNR and FQNEAQ (reference sequence). This CDR3 spans 15 amino acids. V was trimmed by 1 base and J by 6 bases, leaving 15 bases between them. The CDR3 nucleotides read TGTGCCAGCAGCTTAGATGGGCAGGGAACGCCTGAAGCTTTCTTT. Translation gives CASSLDGQGTPEAFF.

The table lists this clonotype with many counts. This chain links TRBV7-6 with TRBJ1-6; D gene ambiguous. The CDR3 runs to 14 residues. Germline V gene sequence: CDR1 SGHVS, CDR2 FNYEAQ. Deletions cut 5 bases from V and 4 bases from J, with 9 bases between. The CDR3 DNA reads as TGTGCCAGCAGCCGAGACGTTTATAATTCACCCCTCCACTTT. It translates to CASSRDVYNSPLHF. Based on the CDR3 plus reference TRBV7-6 and TRBJ1-6, the full variable domain is GAGVSQSPRYKVTKRGQDVALRCDPISGHVSLYWYRQALGQGPEFLTYFNYEAQQDKSGLPNDRFSAERPEGSISTLTIQRTEQRDSAMYRCASSRDVYNSPLHFGNGTRLTVT.

This clonotype was recorded at least ten times. This chain joins TRBV7-2 and TRBJ1-1; D is uncertain. Trimming removed 1 base at V and 5 bases at J, with 11 bases between. CDR1 and CDR2 (germline): SGHTA, FQGNSA. CDR3 length: 14 residues. The CDR3 loop reads CASSLGEWGTEAFF. The CDR3 DNA follows: TGTGCCAGCAGCTTAGGGGAGTGGGGTACTGAAGCTTTCTTT.

This clonotype was seen more than once but under ten times. The chain carries TRBV28 and TRBJ2-7; TRBD1 matches at 8 bases. Trimming cost V 5 bases and J 1 base; bases outside gene matches: 10. The length of the CDR3 is 16 residues. Germline V gene sequence: CDR1 MDHEN, CDR2 SYDVKM. Here the CDR3 DNA reads TGTGCCAGCAGTATCGATTCGGGACAGGCGTCCTACGAGCAGTACTTC. Residues: CASSIDSGQASYEQYF.

The chain links TRBV28 to TRBJ2-2; 10 bases line up with TRBD2. J was trimmed by 5 bases and V by 8 bases; bases with no gene match: 5. Germline loops: CDR1 MDHEN, CDR2 SYDVKM. CDR3 size: 14 residues. CDR3 DNA: TGTGCCAGCCTTTGGACTAGCGGTACCGGGGAGCTGTTTTTT. Residues: CASLWTSGTGELFF.

This clonotype was detected a few times. V gene TRBV28 combines with J gene TRBJ1-5; D gene ambiguous. Trimming removed 3 bases at V and 0 bases at J, with 6 bases between. This CDR3 has 14 residues. The germline gives CDR1 MDHEN, CDR2 SYDVKM. CDR3 loop: CASSFQSSNQPQHF. The CDR3 DNA reads as TGTGCCAGCAGTTTTCAGTCTAGCAATCAGCCCCAGCATTTT.

This sequence joins TRBV19 and TRBJ2-4; 8 bases match TRBD1. The CDR3 extends over 15 amino acids. The germline CDR1 and CDR2 sequences are LNHDA and SQIVND (reference sequence). The junction had 7 bases not matched to a gene; V was cut back by 4 bases and J by 5 bases. The CDR3, as DNA: TGTGCCAGTAGTACCTCACAGGGGGACCAAAACATTCAGTACTTC. Its protein is CASSTSQGDQNIQYF.

This chain joins TRBV28 and TRBJ2-1; the match to TRBD1 covers 10 bases. Per germline, CDR1 MDHEN and CDR2 SYDVKM. The V segment lost 8 bases and the J segment 3 bases; nucleotides outside the gene matches: 4. There are 14 residues in the CDR3. CDR3 in DNA: TGTGCCAGCCGACGGACAGGGGGCTACAATGAGCAGTTCTTC. Its protein is CASRRTGGYNEQFF.

The chain links TRBV2 to TRBJ2-5; 13 nucleotides match TRBD2. CDR3 length equals 17 residues. CDR1 is SNHLY and CDR2 is FYNNEI in the germline V gene. J gave up 4 bases and V 3 bases, and 8 bases lay outside the gene matches. CDR3 in amino acids: CASSDLTSGRAVETQYF. In DNA, the CDR3 is TGTGCCAGCAGTGACTTAACTAGCGGGAGGGCCGTAGAGACCCAGTACTTC.

This clonotype was counted many times. The J gene is TRBJ1-1, the V gene TRBV7-2; a weak D match, TRBD1 (6 bases). With 5 bases removed from V and 7 bases from J, the gap between germline ends came to 17 bases. CDR3 length equals 14 residues. Germline V gives CDR1 SGHTA, CDR2 FQGNSA. CDR3: CASSLGRGAVEAFF. CDR3 sequence (DNA): TGTGCCAGCAGCCTAGGGCGGGGGGCGGTTGAAGCTTTCTTT.

This clonotype was found many times. The chain is built from TRBV6-1 and TRBJ2-1; 10 bases align to TRBD2. Trimming removed 7 bases from V and 5 bases from J; junction bases left unmatched: 5. The CDR3 covers 14 residues. CDR1 is MNHNS and CDR2 is SASEGT in the germline V gene. CDR3 protein: CASKAGGPNNEQFF. CDR3 nucleotides: TGTGCCAGCAAAGCGGGAGGGCCTAACAATGAGCAGTTCTTC.

The chain joins TRBV27 to TRBJ2-1; TRBD2 matches 7 bases. The V segment lost 8 bases and the J segment 0 bases; nucleotides outside the gene matches: 7. Per germline, CDR1 MNHEY and CDR2 SMNVEV (reference sequence). This CDR3 has 15 amino acids. The CDR3: CASSSGDPSYNEQFF. The CDR3 DNA reads TGTGCCAGCTCAAGCGGGGACCCCTCCTACAATGAGCAGTTCTTC.